What follows are 10 T cell receptor beta chains derived from one specimen sequenced in a study of graft-versus-host responses after intestinal transplantation (dated by TCRdb to the early 2020s). The sample's time point label is to be understood as: cells obtained before transplantation from donor or recipient. The protocol used for the library was the immunoSEQ multiplex PCR assay. TCRdb holds this immuneACCESS table with in-frame rearrangements only. Some clones are missing; in checked studies, unresolved V genes explain under half, and the rest has no known cause. The sample contains around 88,000 clones, less than 95% of them found a single time. Around 7.6% of the sample is in the top ten clones. The antigens of these receptors remain unknown. The material sequenced was unstimulated CD8+ T cells sorted from spleen or lymph node cells, taken before transplant. The source is a human donor who was the organ donor for an intestinal transplant.

The chain couples TRBV7-6 to TRBJ1-4; D ambiguous. Germline loops: CDR1 SGHVS, CDR2 FNYEAQ. V was shortened by 1 base and J by 0 bases, with 3 bases between the two germline ends. There are 14 residues in the CDR3. CDR3 sequence: CASSLEPTNEKLFF. In DNA, the CDR3 is TGTGCCAGCAGCTTAGAACCAACTAATGAAAAACTGTTTTTT. The complete variable domain, with remaining parts taken from reference TRBV7-6 and TRBJ1-4, reads GAGVSQSPRYKVTKRGQDVALRCDPISGHVSLYWYRQALGQGPEFLTYFNYEAQQDKSGLPNDRFSAERPEGSISTLTIQRTEQRDSAMYRCASSLEPTNEKLFFGSGTQLSVL.

The chain combines TRBV6-6 with TRBJ1-1; no reliable D call. This CDR3 spans 13 amino acids. V lost 0 bases to trimming and J lost 7 bases, with 9 bases between them. The V gene's germline CDR1 is MNHNY and CDR2 SVGAGI (reference sequence). The CDR3 sequence: CASSYSAGIEAFF. CDR3 DNA: TGTGCCAGCAGTTACTCAGCGGGGATTGAAGCTTTCTTT.

The chain couples TRBV10-3 to TRBJ2-1, with 7 positions matching TRBD2. V lost 6 bases to trimming and J lost 6 bases; unmatched junction nucleotides: 14. The CDR3 is 16 amino acids. Germline V gene sequence: CDR1 ENHRY, CDR2 SYGVKD. The DNA of the CDR3 is TGTGCCATCAGATCCCCGGGTAGCGGGCGGTTCAATGAGCAGTTCTTC. It yields the protein CAIRSPGSGRFNEQFF.

The rearrangement links TRBV2 to TRBJ1-1; possible D gene TRBD1, 5 bases. CDR1 is SNHLY and CDR2 is FYNNEI in the germline V gene. This CDR3 contains 16 residues. Trimming cost V 11 bases and J 1 base, with 23 bases left between them. CDR3 coding DNA: TGTGCCGGGGGTACACGGACAACCAAAGGGAACACTGAAGCTTTCTTT. This encodes CAGGTRTTKGNTEAFF.

The chain has TRBV14 and TRBJ1-2; D is undetermined. The ends were cut back, 2 bases at V and 8 bases at J, with 18 bases in the middle. The CDR3 covers 15 residues. CDR1 SGHDN and CDR2 FVKESK come from the germline V gene. This CDR3 reads CASSQCCSQTGGYTF. Written as DNA, the CDR3 is TGTGCCAGCAGCCAATGTTGCTCTCAAACGGGAGGCTACACCTTC.

The V gene is TRBV7-6, the J gene TRBJ2-3; D gene unclear. Trimming cost V 0 bases and J 1 base, with 14 bases left between them. This CDR3 has 17 residues. The germline gives CDR1 SGHVS, CDR2 FNYEAQ. CDR3 DNA sequence: TGTGCCAGCAGCTTAGCGCTCGGATTTGGGGGCACAGATACGCAGTATTTT. It yields the protein CASSLALGFGGTDTQYF.

The chain is built from TRBV13 and TRBJ1-1; no firm D call. Germline assignment: CDR1 PRHDT and CDR2 FYEKMQ (reference sequence). This CDR3 spans 13 amino acids. Trimming pared 5 bases from V and 1 base from J, leaving 8 bases between. The CDR3 reads CASSQSPNTEAFF. The DNA for the CDR3 is TGTGCCAGCAGCCAATCACCGAACACTGAAGCTTTCTTT.

The J gene is TRBJ2-3, the V gene TRBV9; possible D gene TRBD2, 5 bases. The CDR3 consists of 14 residues. The V end lost 4 bases, the J end lost 2 bases, and 11 bases lay between the germline ends. CDR1 and CDR2 from the germline V gene are SGDLS and YYNGEE. CDR3 coding DNA: TGTGCCAGCAGCCAGACTACAAACACAGATACGCAGTATTTT. Translation gives CASSQTTNTDTQYF.

CDR3 sequence reads: CASSARGLAYITYEQYF. For the CDR3, the DNA is TGTGCCAGTAGTGCCCGGGGTCTTGCTTACATTACCTACGAGCAGTACTTC. V usage is TRBV19 and J usage is TRBJ2-7; D is possibly TRBD2 (5 bases). CDR1 and CDR2 (germline): LNHDA, SQIVND (reference sequence). CDR3 length equals 17 residues. The V end lost 5 bases, the J end lost 2 bases, and 22 bases lay between the germline ends. Full variable domain (outside the CDR3, taken from reference TRBV19 and TRBJ2-7): DGGITQSPKYLFRKEGQNVTLSCEQNLNHDAMYWYRQDPGQGLRLIYYSQIVNDFQKGDIAEGYSVSREKKESFPLTVTSAQKNPTAFYLCASSARGLAYITYEQYFGPGTRLTVT.

The J gene is TRBJ1-1, the V gene TRBV6-5, with no clear D. With 4 bases removed from V and 11 bases from J, the gap between germline ends came to 11 bases. The CDR3 contains 11 residues. The germline V gene has CDR1 MNHEY and CDR2 SVGAGI. Here the CDR3 DNA reads TGTGCCAGCAGTTTTAAGGGAGAGGCTTTCTTT. It codes for CASSFKGEAFF.